Listed below are T cell receptor beta chains from one sample, sequenced in a study of blood T cell repertoires in COVID-19. The method was immunoSEQ multiplex PCR; TCRdb's version includes in-frame clones alone and lacks a portion of them. Here the sample spans about 160,000 clones, roughly 88% being singletons. The sample comprised peripheral blood. The source is a woman over 75 with active or convalescent COVID-19. Each CDR3 is given with its conserved first and last residue. D genes are given only for firm matches. Rows may omit the clone size; those that give it use once, few, many or a size class.

TRBJ2-5	TRBV18	TRBD1	.	CASSLTGTGVETQYF	TGTGCCAGCTCACTAACCGGGACAGGGGTCGAGACCCAGTACTTC
TRBJ1-5	TRBV2	TRBD1	.	CASSGQGANNQPQHF	TGTGCCAGCAGTGGACAGGGGGCAAACAATCAGCCCCAGCATTTT
TRBJ1-1	TRBV19	TRBD1	.	CASSILDRAAPEAFF	TGTGCCAGTAGTATCCTGGACAGGGCCGCCCCTGAAGCTTTCTTT
TRBJ2-7	TRBV3-1/TRBV3-2	TRBD1	.	CASSYGTGGEQYF	TGTGCCAGCAGCTACGGGACAGGTGGCGAGCAGTACTTC
TRBJ1-2	TRBV30	.	.	CAWSVGGANGYTF	TGTGCCTGGAGTGTCGGGGGGGCCAATGGCTACACCTTC
TRBJ1-5	TRBV15	TRBD1	once	CATSRVGTGGQPQHF	TGTGCCACCAGCAGAGTAGGCACAGGGGGACAGCCCCAGCATTTT
TRBJ1-5	TRBV7-2	.	.	CASSIQNQPQHF	TGTGCCAGCAGCATTCAGAATCAGCCCCAGCATTTT
TRBJ2-5	TRBV7-2	.	.	CASSLAASTGGETQYF	TGTGCCAGCAGCTTAGCGGCATCCACCGGAGGAGAGACCCAGTACTTC
TRBJ2-7	TRBV2	TRBD1	once	CASSTGTGTYEQYF	TGTGCCAGCAGCACCGGGACAGGGACCTACGAGCAGTACTTC
TRBJ1-3	TRBV6-5	.	few	CASRPRGDSGNTIYF	TGTGCCAGCCGTCCGCGGGGGGACTCTGGAAACACCATATATTTT
TRBJ2-3	TRBV7-2	TRBD2	.	CASSLDPAGARTDTQYF	TGTGCCAGCAGCTTAGATCCAGCGGGGGCCCGCACAGATACGCAGTATTTT